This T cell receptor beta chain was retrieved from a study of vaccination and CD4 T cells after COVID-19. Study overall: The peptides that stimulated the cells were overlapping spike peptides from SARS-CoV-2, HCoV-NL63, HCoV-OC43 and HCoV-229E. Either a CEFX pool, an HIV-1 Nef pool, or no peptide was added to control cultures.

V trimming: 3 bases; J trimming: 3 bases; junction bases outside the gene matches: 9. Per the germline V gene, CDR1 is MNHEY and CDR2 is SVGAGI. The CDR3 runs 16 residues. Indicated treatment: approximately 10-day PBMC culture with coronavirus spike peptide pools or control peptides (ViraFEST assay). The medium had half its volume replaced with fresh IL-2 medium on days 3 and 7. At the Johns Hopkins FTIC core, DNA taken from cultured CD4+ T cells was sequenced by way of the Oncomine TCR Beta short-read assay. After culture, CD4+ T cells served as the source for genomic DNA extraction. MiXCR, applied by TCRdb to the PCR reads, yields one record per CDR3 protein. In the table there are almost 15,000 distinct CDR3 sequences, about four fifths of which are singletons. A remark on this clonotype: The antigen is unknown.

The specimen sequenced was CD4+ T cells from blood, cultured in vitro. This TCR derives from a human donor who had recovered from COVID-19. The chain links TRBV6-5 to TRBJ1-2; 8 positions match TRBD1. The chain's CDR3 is CASSYLRDRGHYGYTF. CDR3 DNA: TGTGCCAGCAGTTATCTACGAGACAGGGGCCACTATGGCTACACCTTC.